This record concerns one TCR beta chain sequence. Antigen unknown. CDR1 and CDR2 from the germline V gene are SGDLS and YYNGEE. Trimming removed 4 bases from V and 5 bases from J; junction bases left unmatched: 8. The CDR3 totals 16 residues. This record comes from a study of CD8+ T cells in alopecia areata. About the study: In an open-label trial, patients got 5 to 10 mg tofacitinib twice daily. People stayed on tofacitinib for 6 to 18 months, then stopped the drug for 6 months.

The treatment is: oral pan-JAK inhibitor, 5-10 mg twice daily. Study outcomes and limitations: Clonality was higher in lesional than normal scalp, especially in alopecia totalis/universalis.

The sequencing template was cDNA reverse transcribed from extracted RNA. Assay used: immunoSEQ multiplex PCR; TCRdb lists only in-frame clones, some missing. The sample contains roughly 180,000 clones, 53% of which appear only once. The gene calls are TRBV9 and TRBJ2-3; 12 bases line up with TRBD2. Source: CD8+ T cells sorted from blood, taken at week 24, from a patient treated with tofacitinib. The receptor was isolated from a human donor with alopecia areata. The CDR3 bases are TGTGCCAGCAGCATCTCTAGCGGGGGGGCAATAGATACGCAGTATTTT. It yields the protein CASSISSGGAIDTQYF.